Listed below are T cell receptor beta chains from one sample, sequenced in a study of blood T cell repertoires in COVID-19. Produced via immunoSEQ multiplex PCR; TCRdb's table is partial and in-frame only. The sample lists 270,000 or so clones, around 90% seen once, with 2.1% in the top ten. The sequenced material came from peripheral blood. These receptors were collected from a woman in her sixties or seventies with COVID-19, enrolled during active disease. Each CDR3 is given with its conserved first and last residue. Each record gives: D gene, V gene, clone size, J gene, CDR3 protein, CDR3 DNA. The D gene is left open where the match is weak. Where a row states a size, it is once, few, many or the class of an expanded clone; other rows omit it.

D: TRBD2
V: TRBV6-5
size: .
J: TRBJ2-7
CDR3: CASRTSGLYEQYF
DNA: TGTGCCAGCAGGACTAGCGGGCTTTACGAGCAGTACTTC

D: .
V: TRBV4-3
size: .
J: TRBJ1-1
CDR3: CASSQAPNRATEAFF
DNA: TGCGCCAGCAGCCAAGCCCCCAACAGGGCCACTGAAGCTTTCTTT

D: .
V: TRBV18
size: .
J: TRBJ1-2
CDR3: CASSPLQLAARVGYTF
DNA: TGTGCCAGCTCACCCCTTCAGTTAGCAGCAAGAGTAGGCTACACCTTC

D: .
V: TRBV7-3
size: .
J: TRBJ2-2
CDR3: CASSSQGTTGELFF
DNA: TGTGCCAGCAGCTCACAGGGAACCACCGGGGAGCTGTTTTTT

D: TRBD1
V: TRBV5-6
size: .
J: TRBJ1-6
CDR3: CASSLVGRQGSSPLHF
DNA: TGTGCCAGCAGCTTGGTTGGGCGACAGGGTAGTTCACCCCTCCACTTT

D: .
V: TRBV28
size: once
J: TRBJ1-2
CDR3: CASSHRDGYTF
DNA: TGTGCCAGCAGCCACAGGGATGGCTACACCTTC

D: .
V: TRBV7-9
size: .
J: TRBJ2-3
CDR3: CASSLRAPDTDTQYF
DNA: TGTGCCAGCAGCTTGAGGGCGCCGGACACAGATACGCAGTATTTT

D: .
V: TRBV15
size: once
J: TRBJ1-1
CDR3: CATSKNPDRMNTEAFF
DNA: TGTGCCACCAGCAAAAACCCGGACAGAATGAACACTGAAGCTTTCTTT

D: .
V: TRBV2
size: .
J: TRBJ1-1
CDR3: CASSEAREGKTEAFF
DNA: TGTGCCAGCAGTGAAGCAAGGGAGGGTAAAACTGAAGCTTTCTTT

D: TRBD2
V: TRBV7-9
size: .
J: TRBJ2-1
CDR3: CASSPGLAGGPTYNEQFF
DNA: TGTGCCAGCAGCCCGGGACTAGCGGGGGGCCCCACCTACAATGAGCAGTTCTTC

D: .
V: TRBV12-3/TRBV12-4
size: .
J: TRBJ1-5
CDR3: CASSVNSNQPQHF
DNA: TGTGCCAGCAGCGTAAATAGCAATCAGCCCCAGCATTTT

D: .
V: TRBV19
size: once
J: TRBJ1-1
CDR3: CASSIGDPGAEAFF
DNA: TGTGCCAGTAGTATAGGCGACCCAGGGGCTGAAGCTTTCTTT

D: .
V: TRBV6-2/TRBV6-3
size: .
J: TRBJ1-2
CDR3: CASSQPQGSYGYTF
DNA: TGTGCCAGCAGCCAGCCTCAGGGGTCCTATGGCTACACCTTC

D: .
V: TRBV5-1
size: once
J: TRBJ2-1
CDR3: CASSLGQTYNEQFF
DNA: TGCGCCAGCAGCTTGGGACAGACCTACAATGAGCAGTTCTTC

D: .
V: TRBV9
size: .
J: TRBJ2-3
CDR3: CASSVAYGTQYF
DNA: TGTGCCAGCAGCGTAGCTTACGGTACGCAGTATTTT

D: .
V: TRBV7-6
size: .
J: TRBJ2-7
CDR3: CASSQQGSYEQYF
DNA: TGTGCCAGCAGCCAACAGGGTTCCTACGAGCAGTACTTC

D: .
V: TRBV7-2
size: .
J: TRBJ1-4
CDR3: CASSLSTGNEKLFF
DNA: TGTGCCAGCAGCTTATCTACAGGCAATGAAAAACTGTTTTTT

D: .
V: TRBV20-1
size: .
J: TRBJ2-7
CDR3: CSASGLRYEQYF
DNA: TGCAGTGCTAGTGGACTCCGATACGAGCAGTACTTC

D: TRBD2
V: TRBV9
size: .
J: TRBJ2-1
CDR3: CASSRREAGINEQFF
DNA: TGTGCCAGCAGCCGACGGGAGGCAGGGATCAATGAGCAGTTCTTC

D: .
V: TRBV12-3/TRBV12-4
size: once
J: TRBJ1-2
CDR3: CASSPTGKWGYTF
DNA: TGTGCCAGCAGCCCTACAGGGAAGTGGGGCTACACCTTC

D: TRBD1
V: TRBV7-3
size: .
J: TRBJ2-7
CDR3: CASSLTRDSYAYEQYF
DNA: TGTGCCAGCAGCTTAACGAGGGACAGCTACGCCTACGAGCAGTACTTC

D: TRBD2
V: TRBV6-4
size: .
J: TRBJ2-1
CDR3: CASSPQRGGYNEQFF
DNA: TGTGCCAGCAGCCCCCAGCGGGGGGGCTACAATGAGCAGTTCTTC

D: .
V: TRBV4-3
size: .
J: TRBJ2-3
CDR3: CASSKGHLTSTDTQYF
DNA: TGCGCCAGCAGCAAGGGACACCTAACTAGCACAGATACGCAGTATTTT

D: .
V: TRBV6-2/TRBV6-3
size: .
J: TRBJ1-2
CDR3: CASSYSGSFNYGYTF
DNA: TGTGCCAGCAGTTATTCAGGGTCGTTCAACTATGGCTACACCTTC

D: .
V: TRBV6-2/TRBV6-3
size: .
J: TRBJ1-2
CDR3: CASSYSDRWIDYGYTF
DNA: TGTGCCAGCAGTTACTCTGACAGATGGATTGACTATGGCTACACCTTC

D: .
V: TRBV19
size: .
J: TRBJ1-2
CDR3: CASSIGSSGYGYTF
DNA: TGTGCCAGTAGTATCGGCAGCTCAGGCTATGGCTACACCTTC

D: TRBD2
V: TRBV11-3
size: .
J: TRBJ2-7
CDR3: CASSSSSGGSYEQYF
DNA: TGTGCCAGCAGCTCCTCTAGCGGGGGTTCCTACGAGCAGTACTTC

D: TRBD1
V: TRBV3-1/TRBV3-2
size: .
J: TRBJ1-6
CDR3: CASRQGGNSPLHF
DNA: TGTGCCAGCAGACAGGGGGGGAATTCACCCCTCCACTTT